This record looks at one T cell receptor (beta chain) sequence and its context. Germline CDR1 is SNHLY and CDR2 is FYNNEI. This CDR3 region has 15 residues. The V end was cut by 6 bases, the J end by 6 bases, with 18 bases between. This entry belongs to a study of blood T cell repertoires in COVID-19. The repertoire was sequenced with immunoSEQ multiplex PCR; TCRdb's copy has only in-frame clones and lacks some. The sample has 70,000 to 100,000 clones, approximately 82% seen once. The sequencing input was peripheral blood. The origin of this receptor is a man between 50 and 59 years old with active or convalescent COVID-19. The chain links TRBV2 to TRBJ1-5, with D possibly being TRBD1 (5 bases). CDR3 protein: CASSQEGKGSQPQHF. In DNA, the CDR3 is TGTGCCAGCAGCCAGGAGGGGAAAGGTAGTCAGCCCCAGCATTTT. Full variable domain (remainder filled in from reference TRBV2 and TRBJ1-5): EPEVTQTPSHQVTQMGQEVILRCVPISNHLYFYWYRQILGQKVEFLVSFYNNEISEKSEIFDDQFSVERPDGSNFTLKIRSTKLEDSAMYFCASSQEGKGSQPQHFGDGTRLSIL.